A selection of T cell receptor beta chains follows, all from one sample in a study of cytomegalovirus exposure and HLA in healthy donors. Repertoires were generated with immunoSEQ multiplex PCR, while TCRdb's copy carries only in-frame clones and drops some. The data show under 200,000 clones, with approximately 86% seen just once and around 1.5% held by the top ten. The sample consisted of PBMCs. Receptor source: a male donor in good health and CMV-seronegative. Both conserved end residues are part of each CDR3. Each record gives: CDR3 protein, D gene, V gene. D genes are given only for firm matches.

CASSLAGTSVLSYEQYF	TRBD2	TRBV7-2
CASSPRMNTEAFF	NA	TRBV9
CASSLDLTGGTEAFF	TRBD1	TRBV5-1
CASSFRDYGYTF	NA	TRBV28
CASSVGAGANTEAFF	NA	TRBV9
CSASLAGMQYF	NA	TRBV20-1
CASSYRETQYF	NA	TRBV6-5
CASSEGTASNYGYTF	NA	TRBV2
CASSLGQTLNYGYTF	NA	TRBV5-1
CASSPGGAHSYGYTF	NA	TRBV7-2
CASSLKQFDGELFF	NA	TRBV11-3
CASSLSKGDSYEQYF	NA	TRBV5-1
CASSLKTGSGTGELFF	TRBD1	TRBV19
CASTHEEGANYGYTF	NA	TRBV19
CASSGHNSPLHF	NA	TRBV7-3
CSVEGTGEGNQPQHF	TRBD1	TRBV29-1
CASSERDPNTGELFF	TRBD2	TRBV9
CASSLTTGSTAEQFF	NA	TRBV18
CAWSALNTGELFF	NA	TRBV30
CASSRQGVHEQYF	TRBD1	TRBV6-1
CASGSSGGTTDTQYF	TRBD2	TRBV12-5
CASSMPGQGRDTEAFF	TRBD1	TRBV19
CASSHTPTGGVEELFF	NA	TRBV4-1
CASRGTAANTGELFF	TRBD1	TRBV2
CAWSIGTSVEQYF	TRBD2	TRBV30
CASSIGTGWGEYEQYF	TRBD1	TRBV5-1
CAISALDTGELFF	NA	TRBV10-3
CASTFGLNYNSPLHF	NA	TRBV19
CASSPGVFTEAFF	NA	TRBV7-9
CASSHSRFVGAGGNYEQYF	TRBD2	TRBV4-2
CASGLVPAGNTGELFF	NA	TRBV12-5
CASSFSSGARGNTIYF	NA	TRBV5-1
CASSAGLAGTSTDTQYF	TRBD2	TRBV7-6
CASSRAGTGGTEAFF	TRBD1	TRBV28
CASSFRTGLGEKLFF	TRBD1	TRBV13
CASRRTGGTAVNTEAFF	NA	TRBV7-9
CASSSTWTSPETQYF	TRBD2	TRBV7-2
CASSVITGGKLFF	NA	TRBV9
CASSFPNRAEAFF	NA	TRBV28
CASSLLVLGPRDAEAFF	NA	TRBV7-8
CASSQEWRDTEAFF	NA	TRBV4-2
CASSPGVGNEQFF	NA	TRBV9
CASSSTLGGGYTF	NA	TRBV11-2
CASSLAGQVNTEAFF	TRBD1	TRBV7-8
CASSPKQGQGELFF	NA	TRBV18
CASSYQQAPYEQYF	NA	TRBV6-6
CASKRVANTGELFF	NA	TRBV6-1
CASSAKRAGVAYEQYF	TRBD2	TRBV5-4
CASSLRTGDEQYF	TRBD1	TRBV7-6
CASSLYRGAADYEQYF	NA	TRBV28
CSVEPLGDEQFF	NA	TRBV29-1
CASNLDGSIETQYF	NA	TRBV6-1
CASNSGQAPYEQYF	NA	TRBV28
CASSQSGAGYGYTF	NA	TRBV7-2
CASSLKLGTGLVEQFF	TRBD1	TRBV28
CASSLYVVAGGGPETQYF	TRBD2	TRBV5-1
CASSREGSTAEAFF	NA	TRBV19